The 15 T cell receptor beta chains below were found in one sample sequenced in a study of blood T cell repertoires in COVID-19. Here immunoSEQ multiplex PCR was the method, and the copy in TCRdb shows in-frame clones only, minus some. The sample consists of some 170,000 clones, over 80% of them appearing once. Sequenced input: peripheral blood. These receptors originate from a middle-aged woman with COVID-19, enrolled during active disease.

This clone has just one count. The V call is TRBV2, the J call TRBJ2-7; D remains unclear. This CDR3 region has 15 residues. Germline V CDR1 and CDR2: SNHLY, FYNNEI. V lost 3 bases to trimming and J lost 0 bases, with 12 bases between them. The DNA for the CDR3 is TGTGCCAGCAGTGAGTACAGAGTAAGCTCCTACGAGCAGTACTTC. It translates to CASSEYRVSSYEQYF.

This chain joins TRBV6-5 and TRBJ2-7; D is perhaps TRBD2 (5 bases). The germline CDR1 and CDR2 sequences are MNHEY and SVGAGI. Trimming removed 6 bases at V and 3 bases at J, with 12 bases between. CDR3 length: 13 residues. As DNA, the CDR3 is TGTGCCAGCAGGCCCGGGGTAAACTACGAGCAGTACTTC. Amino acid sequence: CASRPGVNYEQYF.

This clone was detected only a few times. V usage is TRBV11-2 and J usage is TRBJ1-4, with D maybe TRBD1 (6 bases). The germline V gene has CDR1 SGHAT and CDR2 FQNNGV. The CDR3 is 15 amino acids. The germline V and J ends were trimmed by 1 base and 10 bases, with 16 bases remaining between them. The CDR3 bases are TGTGCCAGCAGCTTAGTTGAGAGGGGGGGAGCAAAACTGTTTTTT. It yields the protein CASSLVERGGAKLFF. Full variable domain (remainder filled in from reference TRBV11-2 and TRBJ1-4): EAGVAQSPRYKIIEKRQSVAFWCNPISGHATLYWYQQILGQGPKLLIQFQNNGVVDDSQLPKDRFSAERLKGVDSTLKIQPAKLEDSAVYLCASSLVERGGAKLFFGSGTQLSVL.

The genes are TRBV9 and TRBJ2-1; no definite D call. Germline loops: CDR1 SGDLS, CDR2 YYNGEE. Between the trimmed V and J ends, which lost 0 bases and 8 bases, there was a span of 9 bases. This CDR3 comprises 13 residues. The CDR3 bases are TGTGCCAGCAGCGTAGTAAATCGCGATGAGCAGTTCTTC. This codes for CASSVVNRDEQFF.

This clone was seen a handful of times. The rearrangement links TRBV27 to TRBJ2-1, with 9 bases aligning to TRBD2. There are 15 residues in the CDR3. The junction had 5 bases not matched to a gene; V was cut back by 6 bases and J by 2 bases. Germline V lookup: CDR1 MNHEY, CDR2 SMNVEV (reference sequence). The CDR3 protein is CASRPSGVAYNEQFF. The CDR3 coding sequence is TGTGCCAGCAGGCCTAGCGGGGTCGCCTACAATGAGCAGTTCTTC.

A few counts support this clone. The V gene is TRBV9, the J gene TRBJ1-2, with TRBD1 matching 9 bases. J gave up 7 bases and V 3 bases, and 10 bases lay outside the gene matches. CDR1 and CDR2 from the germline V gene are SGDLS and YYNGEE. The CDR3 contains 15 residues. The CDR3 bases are TGTGCCAGCAGCGAGTCCGGGACAGGGCGGGGTGGCTACACCTTC. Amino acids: CASSESGTGRGGYTF.

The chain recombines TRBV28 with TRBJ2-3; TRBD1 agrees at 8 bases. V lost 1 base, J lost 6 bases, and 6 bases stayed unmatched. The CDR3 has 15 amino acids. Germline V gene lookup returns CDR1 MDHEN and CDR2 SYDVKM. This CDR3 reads CASSLYAGGLDTQYF. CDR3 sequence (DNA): TGTGCCAGCAGTTTATACGCAGGGGGCCTCGATACGCAGTATTTT.

The CDR3 sequence is CASLGANTIYF. The CDR3 region has the DNA TGTGCCAGCTTAGGAGCAAACACCATATATTTT. The chain employs TRBV6-5 and TRBJ1-3; D uncertain. The V gene's germline CDR1 is MNHEY and CDR2 SVGAGI. Deletions cut 8 bases from V and 6 bases from J, with 8 bases between. The CDR3 spans 11 residues.

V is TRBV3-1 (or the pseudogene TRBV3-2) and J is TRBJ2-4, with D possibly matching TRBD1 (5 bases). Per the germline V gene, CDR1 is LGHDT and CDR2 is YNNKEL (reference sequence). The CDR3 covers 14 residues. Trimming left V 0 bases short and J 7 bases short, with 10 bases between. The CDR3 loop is CASSQEFKGNIQYF. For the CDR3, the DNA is TGTGCCAGCAGCCAAGAATTTAAGGGGAACATTCAGTACTTC.

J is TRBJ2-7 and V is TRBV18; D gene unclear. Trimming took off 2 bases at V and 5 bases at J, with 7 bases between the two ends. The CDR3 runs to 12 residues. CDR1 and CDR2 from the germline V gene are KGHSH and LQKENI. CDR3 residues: CASSPEVNEQYF. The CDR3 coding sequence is TGTGCCAGCTCACCAGAGGTTAACGAGCAGTACTTC.

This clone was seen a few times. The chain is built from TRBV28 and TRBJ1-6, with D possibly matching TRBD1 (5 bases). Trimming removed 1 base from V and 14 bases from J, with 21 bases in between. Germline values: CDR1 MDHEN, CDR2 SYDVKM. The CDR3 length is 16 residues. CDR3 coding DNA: TGTGCCAGCAGTTTATTATTGGGTGGGGACTCTAGAGCCCTCCACTTT. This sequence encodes CASSLLLGGDSRALHF.

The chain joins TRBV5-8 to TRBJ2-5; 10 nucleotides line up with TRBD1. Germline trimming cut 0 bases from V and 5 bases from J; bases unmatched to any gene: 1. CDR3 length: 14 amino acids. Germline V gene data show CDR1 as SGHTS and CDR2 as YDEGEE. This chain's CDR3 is CASSLGDRGETQYF. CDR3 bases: TGTGCCAGCAGCTTGGGGGACAGGGGTGAGACCCAGTACTTC. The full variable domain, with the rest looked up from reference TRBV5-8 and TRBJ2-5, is EAGVTQSPTHLIKTRGQQATLRCSPISGHTSVYWYQQALGLGLQFLLWYDEGEERNRGNFPPRFSGRQFPNYSSELNVNALELEDSALYLCASSLGDRGETQYFGPGTRLLVL.

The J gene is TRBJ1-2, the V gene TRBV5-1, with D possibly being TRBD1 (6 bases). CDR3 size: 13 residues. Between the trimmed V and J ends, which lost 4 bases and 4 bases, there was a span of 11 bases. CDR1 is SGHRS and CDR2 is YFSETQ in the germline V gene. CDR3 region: CASSTDSIYGYTF. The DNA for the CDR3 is TGCGCCAGCAGCACGGACAGTATCTATGGCTACACCTTC.

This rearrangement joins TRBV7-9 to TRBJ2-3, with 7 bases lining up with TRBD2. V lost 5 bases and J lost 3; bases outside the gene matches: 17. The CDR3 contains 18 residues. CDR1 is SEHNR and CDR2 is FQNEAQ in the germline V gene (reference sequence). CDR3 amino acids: CASSRSRKGGSHTDTQYF. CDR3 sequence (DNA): TGTGCCAGCAGCCGATCTAGGAAGGGCGGGAGCCATACAGATACGCAGTATTTT.

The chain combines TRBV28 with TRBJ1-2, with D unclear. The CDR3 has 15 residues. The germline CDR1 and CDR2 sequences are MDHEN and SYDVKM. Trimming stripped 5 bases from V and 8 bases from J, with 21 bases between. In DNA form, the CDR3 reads TGTGCCAGCAGTGAAGGTCGGGCTCAGGAGGAGGGCTACACCTTC. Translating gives CASSEGRAQEEGYTF.